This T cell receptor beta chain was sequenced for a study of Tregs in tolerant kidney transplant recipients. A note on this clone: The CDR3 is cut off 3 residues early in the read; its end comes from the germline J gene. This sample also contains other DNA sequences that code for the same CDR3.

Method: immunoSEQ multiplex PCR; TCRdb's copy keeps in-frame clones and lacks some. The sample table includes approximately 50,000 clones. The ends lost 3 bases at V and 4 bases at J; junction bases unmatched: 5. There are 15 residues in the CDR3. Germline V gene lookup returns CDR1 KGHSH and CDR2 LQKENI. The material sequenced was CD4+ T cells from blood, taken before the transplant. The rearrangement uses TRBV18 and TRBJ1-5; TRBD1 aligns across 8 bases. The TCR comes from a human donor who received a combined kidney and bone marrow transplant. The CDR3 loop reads CASSPDRGGNQPQHF. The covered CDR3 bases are TGTGCCAGCTCACCTGACAGGGGAGGAAATCAGCCC.